This TCR beta chain was sequenced for a study of CD4 and CD8 cells across lung adenocarcinoma regions. The germline CDR1 and CDR2 sequences are LGHDT and YNNKEL (reference sequence). This CDR3 region has 13 residues. The patients had localized lung adenocarcinoma, a non-small cell subtype. MiXCR, run by TCRdb on the PCR reads, gives a single entry per CDR3 protein. The table includes 9,500 to 15,000 distinct CDR3 sequences, around 48% detected once. Input material: CD8+ T cells from the margin of a lung tumor. This TCR derives from a female donor with lung adenocarcinoma. The CD4 and CD8 labels of this study may be unreliable. The chain combines TRBV3-1 with TRBJ2-1, with 7 bases fitting TRBD2. The J call could be wrong; TRBJ2-7 is a better fit for the DNA end. The CDR3 loop reads CASSQVGGYEQYF. Written as DNA, the CDR3 is TGTGCCAGCAGCCAAGTCGGGGGGTACGAGCAGTACTTC.